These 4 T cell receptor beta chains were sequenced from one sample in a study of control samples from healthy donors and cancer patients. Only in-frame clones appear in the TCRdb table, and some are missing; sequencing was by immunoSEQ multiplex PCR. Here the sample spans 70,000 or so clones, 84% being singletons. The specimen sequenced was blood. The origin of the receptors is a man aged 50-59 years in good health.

CDR3 nucleotide sequence: TGTGCCAGCAGCCGTGGGACTAGCGGGGGCCCTCCTCTTCGCACAGATACGCAGTATTTT. Translation: CASSRGTSGGPPLRTDTQYF. The J gene is TRBJ2-3, the V gene TRBV7-3, with 14 bases lining up with TRBD2. The CDR3 loop spans 20 amino acids. Trimming at V came to 5 bases and at J to 1 base, leaving 14 bases not matched to a gene. CDR1 is SGHTA and CDR2 is FQGTGA in the germline V gene.

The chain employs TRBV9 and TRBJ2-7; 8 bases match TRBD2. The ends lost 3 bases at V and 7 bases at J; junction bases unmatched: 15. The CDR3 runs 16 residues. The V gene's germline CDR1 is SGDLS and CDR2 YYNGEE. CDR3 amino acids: CASSGDLAGAREEQYF. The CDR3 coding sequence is TGTGCCAGCAGCGGCGACCTAGCGGGCGCCCGGGAGGAGCAGTACTTC. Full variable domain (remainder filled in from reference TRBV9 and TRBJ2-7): DSGVTQTPKHLITATGQRVTLRCSPRSGDLSVYWYQQSLDQGLQFLIQYYNGEERAKGNILERFSAQQFPDLHSELNLSSLELGDSALYFCASSGDLAGAREEQYFGPGTRLTVT.

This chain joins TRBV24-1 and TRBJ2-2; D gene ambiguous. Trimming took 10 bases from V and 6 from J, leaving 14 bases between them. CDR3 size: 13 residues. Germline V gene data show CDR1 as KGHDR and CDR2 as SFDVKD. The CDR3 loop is CATEDEMPGELFF. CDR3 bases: TGTGCCACAGAGGACGAAATGCCCGGGGAGCTGTTTTTT.

Here the CDR3 DNA reads TGTGCCAGCAGCCACCGACAGGTCTCCTACGAGCAGTACTTC. Translation gives CASSHRQVSYEQYF. The V call is TRBV5-4, the J call TRBJ2-7; tentatively, D is TRBD1 (6 bases). The CDR3 is 14 amino acids. V lost 4 bases to trimming and J lost 0 bases, with 11 bases between them. Germline V lookup: CDR1 SGHNT, CDR2 YYREEE (reference sequence).